This T cell receptor (beta chain) was profiled in a study of early T cells in non-severe SARS-CoV-2 infection. Study details: Sequenced material consisted of bulk RNA (from unsorted whole blood), and chains were unpaired.

Comments on this clonotype: Its antigen remains unidentified.

Points from the study as a whole: CD4 and private specificities were missed by VDJdb matching, which favored anti-spike CD8 responses.

The TCR library protocol was used to attach unique molecular identifiers. These identifiers were attached to individual cDNA molecules. TCRdb independently ran MiXCR on the 5' RACE reads; one entry per CDR3 protein. Among 100,000 to 150,000 distinct CDR3 sequences listed, 14% to 15% were seen once. The CDR3 is 13 residues long. Trimming removed 9 bases at V and 3 bases at J, with 15 bases between. Germline CDR1 reads SNHLY; CDR2 reads FYNNEI. The specimen was whole blood. The source of this sequence is an adult who was a healthcare worker with PCR-confirmed SARS-CoV-2 infection or an uninfected control (not recorded which). This rearrangement joins TRBV2 to TRBJ2-7; TRBD1 might be the D (6 bases). CDR3 coding DNA: TGTGCCAGTGACGACAGGAGCTTCTACGAGCAGTACTTC. This sequence encodes CASDDRSFYEQYF.